This T cell receptor (beta chain) was identified during a study of glioma-infiltrating T cells after dendritic cell vaccination listed by TCRdb under 2016. About the study as a whole: The cohort comprised 15 or so glioblastoma patients from Phase I and II dendritic cell vaccination trials, 9 newly diagnosed and 6 with recurrent disease. Between the early 2000s and the early 2010s, the patients were given dendritic cell vaccination pulsed with autologous tumor lysate. The vaccine consisted of monocyte-derived dendritic cells cultured less than 9 days with IL-4 and GM-CSF, then pulsed overnight with autologous tumor lysate. Each patient was given three intradermal dendritic cell vaccine injections, spaced two weeks apart, in the arm below the axilla. Tumor-infiltrating lymphocyte content was quantified and tumor and blood repertoires were compared in dendritic cell-vaccinated glioblastoma patients by deep sequencing of TCR beta CDR3 regions. TCR sequencing metrics, including TIL content and tumor-blood repertoire overlap, were correlated with survival after dendritic cell vaccination. Study-wide findings and limitations: The TCR overlap response model with three groups was called speculative and said to need prospective validation. TCR clonality showed no direct relationship with survival, which suggests that a diverse polyclonal response may matter. The cohort was small and heterogeneous, and full blood and tumor sets were available for few patients, with initial-recurrent tumor pairs available for even fewer patients. After dendritic cell vaccination, a higher estimated pretreatment TIL content predicted longer time to progression and longer overall survival.

Patients were selected on the basis of adequate residual fresh-frozen tumor tissue and more than two years of available survival data. Although molecular status otherwise differed among the glioblastoma patients, no patient had an isocitrate dehydrogenase mutation. PBMC were collected before vaccination, two weeks after the third vaccination, and at tumor progression if progression occurred. The Qiagen DNeasy Blood extraction Kit was used to extract genomic DNA. A distance of 14 bases separates the germline ends of V and J, which lose 6 bases and 0 bases respectively. The CDR3 measures 15 amino acids from cysteine to phenylalanine. The only DNA kept is the CDR3, 45 bases in frame from the first base. Based on the germline V gene (reference sequence), the CDR1 and CDR2 sequences are MNHNY and SVGAGI. TCRB CDR3 regions were amplified from 2 ug genomic DNA, or all available DNA if less, using the immunoSEQ assay. The multiplex PCR relied on 60 forward primers for TCR V beta segments and 13 reverse primers for J beta segments. To estimate the number of reads per starting template, synthetic control templates were added to each sample at limiting dilution. Reads of 87 bp were generated by sequencing on the Illumina HiSeq System. In the authors' own workflow: PCR and sequencing errors were removed by merging closely related sequences with a nearest neighbor algorithm. TCR overlap was defined as the percentage of unique tumor TCR beta sequences that were also present in the same patient's peripheral blood. The table was pulled from immuneACCESS by TCRdb, which kept in-frame rearrangements only. Such tables lose some clones; where checked, under half of the loss comes from unresolved V genes, and the rest has no known cause. The V and J calls and clone size are taken from that table; D and trimming were inferred from the DNA. In this sample the table shows roughly 51,000 clones, less than 90% of which occur a single time. The ten largest make up over 9.5% of the sample.

As for this clone: Its antigen specificity is not known. No base qualities exist here, and no much larger clone lies one base off it.

This sequence originates from a human donor with glioblastoma. The sequences come from blood, collected before dendritic cell vaccination. The sequence links TRBV6-6 to TRBJ1-1, with the D segment identity uncertain. In nucleotide form, the sequence is TGTGCCAGCAGCCCCCCCGGGAGCTTGAACACTGAAGCTTTCTTT. This codes for CASSPPGSLNTEAFF.